This TCR beta chain was documented in a study of cytomegalovirus exposure and HLA in healthy donors. General study findings and limits: Highest at DRB1 and lowest at HLA-C, TCR association rates differed among HLA loci in a later analysis.

The CDR3 loop spans 15 amino acids. Trimming shortened V by 4 bases and J by 1 base, and 14 bases separated the two germline ends. Germline V lookup: CDR1 SQVTM, CDR2 ANQGSEA. At collection, donors were nominally healthy, but unrecorded immune exposures were probable. Comment on this clone: Antigen specificity is unknown.

Researchers ran the PCR with 60 Vbeta and 13 Jbeta primers. Using immunoSEQ multiplex PCR, the repertoire was profiled, and TCRdb retains in-frame clones only, with some absent. This sample has some 140,000 clones; roughly 77% occur once, and the top ten carry 2.5% to 3.5%. This chain links TRBV29-1 with TRBJ2-1; TRBD2 is a possible D gene (6 bases). This clonotype originated in a female donor in good health and CMV-seronegative. Sequenced material: PBMCs. CDR3 residues: CSVGGTLLSYNEQFF. The DNA of the CDR3 is TGCAGCGTTGGGGGGACTCTTCTTTCCTACAATGAGCAGTTCTTC.